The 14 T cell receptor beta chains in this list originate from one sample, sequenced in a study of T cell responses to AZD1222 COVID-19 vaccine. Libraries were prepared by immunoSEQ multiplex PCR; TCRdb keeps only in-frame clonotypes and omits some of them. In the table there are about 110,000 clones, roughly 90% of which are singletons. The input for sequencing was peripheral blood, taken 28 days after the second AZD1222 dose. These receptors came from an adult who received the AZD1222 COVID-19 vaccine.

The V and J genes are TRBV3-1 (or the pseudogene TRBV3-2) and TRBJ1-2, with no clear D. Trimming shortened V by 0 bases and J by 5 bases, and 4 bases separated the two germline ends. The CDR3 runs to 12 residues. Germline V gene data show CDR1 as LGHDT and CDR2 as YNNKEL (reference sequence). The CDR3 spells CASSQEGYGYTF. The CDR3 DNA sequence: TGTGCCAGCAGCCAAGAGGGGTATGGCTACACCTTC.

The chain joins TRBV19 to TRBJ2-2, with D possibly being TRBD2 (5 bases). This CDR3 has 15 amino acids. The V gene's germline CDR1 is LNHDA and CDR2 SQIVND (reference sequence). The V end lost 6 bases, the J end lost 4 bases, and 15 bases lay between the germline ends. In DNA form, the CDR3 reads TGTGCCAGTAGCCCGGCCCGGGCGGGCACCGGGGAGCTGTTTTTT. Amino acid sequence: CASSPARAGTGELFF.

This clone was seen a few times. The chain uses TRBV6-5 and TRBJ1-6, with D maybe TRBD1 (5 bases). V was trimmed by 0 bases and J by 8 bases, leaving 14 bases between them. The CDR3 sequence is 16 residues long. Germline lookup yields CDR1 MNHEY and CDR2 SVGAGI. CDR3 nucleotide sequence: TGTGCCAGCAGTTACTCGAGCGGCACGGGGGATTCACCCCTCCACTTT. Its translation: CASSYSSGTGDSPLHF.

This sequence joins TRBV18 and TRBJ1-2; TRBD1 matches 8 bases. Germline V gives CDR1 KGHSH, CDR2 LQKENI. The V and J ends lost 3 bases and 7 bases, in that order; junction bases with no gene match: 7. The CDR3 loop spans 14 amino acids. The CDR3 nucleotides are TGTGCCAGCTCACCCACAGGGGGTGACGGTGGCTACACCTTC. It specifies CASSPTGGDGGYTF.

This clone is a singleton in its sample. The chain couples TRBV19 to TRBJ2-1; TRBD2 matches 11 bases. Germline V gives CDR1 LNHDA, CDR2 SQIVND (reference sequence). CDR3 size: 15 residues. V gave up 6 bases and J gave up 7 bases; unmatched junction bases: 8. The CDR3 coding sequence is TGTGCCAGTAGAGGGACTAGCGGAAGACGGAATGAGCAGTTCTTC. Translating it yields CASRGTSGRRNEQFF. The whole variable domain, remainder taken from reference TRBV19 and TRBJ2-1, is DGGITQSPKYLFRKEGQNVTLSCEQNLNHDAMYWYRQDPGQGLRLIYYSQIVNDFQKGDIAEGYSVSREKKESFPLTVTSAQKNPTAFYLCASRGTSGRRNEQFFGPGTRLTVL.

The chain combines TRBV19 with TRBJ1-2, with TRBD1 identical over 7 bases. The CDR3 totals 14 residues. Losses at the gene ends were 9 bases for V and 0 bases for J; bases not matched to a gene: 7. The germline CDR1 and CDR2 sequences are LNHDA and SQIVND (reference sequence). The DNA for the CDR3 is TGTGCCAGCGTTACCGGGACAGCTAACTATGGCTACACCTTC. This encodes CASVTGTANYGYTF. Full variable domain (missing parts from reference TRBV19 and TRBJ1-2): DGGITQSPKYLFRKEGQNVTLSCEQNLNHDAMYWYRQDPGQGLRLIYYSQIVNDFQKGDIAEGYSVSREKKESFPLTVTSAQKNPTAFYLCASVTGTANYGYTFGSGTRLTVV.

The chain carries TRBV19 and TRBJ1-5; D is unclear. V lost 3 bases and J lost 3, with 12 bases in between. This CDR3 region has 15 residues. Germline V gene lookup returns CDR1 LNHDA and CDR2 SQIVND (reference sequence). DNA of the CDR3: TGTGCCAGTAGTATGATCGGGCTGAACAATCAGCCCCAGCATTTT. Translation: CASSMIGLNNQPQHF.

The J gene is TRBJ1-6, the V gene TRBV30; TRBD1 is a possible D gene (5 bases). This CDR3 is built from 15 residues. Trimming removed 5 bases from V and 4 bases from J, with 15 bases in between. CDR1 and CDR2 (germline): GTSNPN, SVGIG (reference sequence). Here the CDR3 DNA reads TGTGCCTGGGGCCAAGCGCAGGGTTATAATTCACCCCTCCACTTT. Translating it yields CAWGQAQGYNSPLHF.

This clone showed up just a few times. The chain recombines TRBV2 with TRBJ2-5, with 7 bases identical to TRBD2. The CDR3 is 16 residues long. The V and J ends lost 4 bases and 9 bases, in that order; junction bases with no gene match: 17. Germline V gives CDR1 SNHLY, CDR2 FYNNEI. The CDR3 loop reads CASSALGLRSGTAQYF. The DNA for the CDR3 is TGTGCCAGCAGTGCTTTGGGACTACGGTCGGGAACGGCCCAGTACTTC.

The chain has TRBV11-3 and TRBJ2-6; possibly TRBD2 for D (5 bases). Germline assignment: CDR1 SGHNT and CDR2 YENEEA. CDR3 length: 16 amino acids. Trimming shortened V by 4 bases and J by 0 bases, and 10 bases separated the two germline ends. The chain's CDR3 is CASSSTEGSGANVLTF. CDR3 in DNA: TGTGCCAGCAGCTCAACAGAGGGCTCTGGGGCCAACGTCCTGACTTTC.

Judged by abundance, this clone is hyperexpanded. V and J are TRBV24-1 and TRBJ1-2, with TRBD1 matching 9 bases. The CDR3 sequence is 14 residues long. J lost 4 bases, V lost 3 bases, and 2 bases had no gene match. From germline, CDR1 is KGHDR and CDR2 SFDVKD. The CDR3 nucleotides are TGTGCCACCAGTGATGCACAGGGGGCCTATGGCTACACCTTC. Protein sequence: CATSDAQGAYGYTF.

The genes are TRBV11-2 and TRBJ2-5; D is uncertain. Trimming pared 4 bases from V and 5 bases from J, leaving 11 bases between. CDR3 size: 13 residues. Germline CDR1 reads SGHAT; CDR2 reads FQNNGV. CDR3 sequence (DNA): TGTGCCAGCAGCTCCCCTGAATCCGAGACCCAGTACTTC. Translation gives CASSSPESETQYF.

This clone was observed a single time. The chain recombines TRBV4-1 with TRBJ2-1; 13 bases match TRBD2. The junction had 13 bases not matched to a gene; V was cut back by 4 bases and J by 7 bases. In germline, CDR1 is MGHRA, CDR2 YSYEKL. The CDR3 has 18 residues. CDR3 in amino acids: CASSRRIGLAGVYNEQFF. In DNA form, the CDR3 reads TGCGCCAGCAGCCGAAGGATCGGACTAGCGGGAGTCTATAATGAGCAGTTCTTC.

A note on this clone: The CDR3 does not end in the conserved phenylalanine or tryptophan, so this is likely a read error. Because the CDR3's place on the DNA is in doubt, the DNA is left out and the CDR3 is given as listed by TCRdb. CDR3 region: CASSLGGLALSI. The genes are TRBV7-8 and TRBJ2-3; the table calls TRBD2, which could not be checked here. The CDR3 length equals 12 residues, ends included. Germline V CDR1 and CDR2: SGHVS, FQNEAQ.